Below are 5 T cell receptor beta chains sequenced from a single sample in a study of T cells in Graves' hyperthyroidism and ophthalmopathy. RNA transcripts served as the template for amplifying TCR beta CDR3 regions. Initially, a first-round RT-PCR of the TCR CDR3 employed the HTBI primer set. Using its own MiXCR run on the multiplex PCR reads, TCRdb lists one record per CDR3 protein. The sample holds a few hundred thousand distinct CDR3 sequences, roughly 25% seen once. Specimen: blood. Source of these receptors: a man in his forties or fifties with Graves' hyperthyroidism.

The chain uses TRBV6-1 and TRBJ2-2; the D gene is possibly TRBD2 (6 bases). Germline CDR1 reads MNHNS; CDR2 reads SASEGT. CDR3 length equals 15 residues. Trimming removed 2 bases at V and 4 bases at J, with 11 bases between. CDR3 region: CASSELWGGTGELFF. In nucleotides, the CDR3 is TGTGCCAGCAGTGAATTGTGGGGAGGCACCGGGGAGCTGTTTTTT.

The chain uses TRBV20-1 and TRBJ1-2; 7 bases agree with TRBD1. Germline V gene sequence: CDR1 DFQATT, CDR2 SNEGSKA (reference sequence). CDR3 length: 15 residues. With V trimmed by 0 bases and J by 7 bases, 11 bases remained unmatched. CDR3 sequence (DNA): TGCAGTGCTAGAGATCACAGGGGAGGGGCGGGTGGCTACACCTTC. Amino acids: CSARDHRGGAGGYTF.

This clonotype has more than one count but fewer than ten. The gene calls are TRBV29-1 and TRBJ2-3, with D possibly matching TRBD2 (5 bases). The CDR3 is made up of 13 amino acids. Deletions cut 4 bases from V and 3 bases from J, with 11 bases between. The germline gives CDR1 SQVTM, CDR2 ANQGSEA. CDR3 sequence (DNA): TGCAGCGTTGTAGGGAGAGCGACAGATACGCAGTATTTT. This sequence encodes CSVVGRATDTQYF.

The genes are TRBV5-1 and TRBJ1-4, with D possibly being TRBD1 (5 bases). CDR3 length: 15 amino acids. V lost 2 bases and J lost 4, with 12 bases in between. Germline values: CDR1 SGHRS, CDR2 YFSETQ. As DNA, the CDR3 is TGCGCCAGCAGCTTAACAGGACCCGGTAATGAAAAACTGTTTTTT. Its protein product is CASSLTGPGNEKLFF. The variable domain in full, completed from reference TRBV5-1 and TRBJ1-4, reads KAGVTQTPRYLIKTRGQQVTLSCSPISGHRSVSWYQQTPGQGLQFLFEYFSETQRNKGNFPGRFSGRQFSNSRSEMNVSTLELGDSALYLCASSLTGPGNEKLFFGSGTQLSVL.

The chain has TRBV19 and TRBJ2-5, with a weak D call TRBD1 (5 bases). The CDR3 totals 15 residues. Between the trimmed V and J ends, which lost 1 base and 1 base, there was a span of 10 bases. Germline V gives CDR1 LNHDA, CDR2 SQIVND (reference sequence). CDR3 amino acids: CASSIASGRQETQYF. CDR3 sequence (DNA): TGTGCCAGTAGTATAGCTTCAGGGCGCCAAGAGACCCAGTACTTC.